A selection of T cell receptor beta chains follows, all from one sample in a study of T cell clonotyping in hematopoietic cell transplantation. The assay was immunoSEQ multiplex PCR, and TCRdb's table has in-frame clones only and misses some. The sample has more than 70,000 clones, about 96% seen once. The sequenced sample was peripheral blood mononuclear cells, obtained before stem cell transplant. The source is a woman in her fifties or sixties with acute myeloid leukemia. Some clones in this sample may be carry-over from other donors' samples. CDR3s include the opening cysteine and the closing phenylalanine or tryptophan. The order of the fields is V gene, clone size, J gene, D gene, CDR3 protein, CDR3 DNA. The D gene is left open where the match is weak. Size tells how often a clone was seen (once, few, many) or the class of an expanded clone, and some rows leave it out.

>TRBV14|NA|TRBJ1-2|NA
CASSRDGGAYYGYTF
TGTGCCAGCAGCCGGGACGGCGGAGCATACTATGGCTACACCTTC
>TRBV29-1|NA|TRBJ2-1|NA
CSVDDASYNEQFF
TGCAGCGTTGATGATGCGTCCTACAATGAGCAGTTCTTC
>TRBV19|NA|TRBJ1-2|NA
CASSSGTTNYGYTF
TGTGCCAGTAGTTCAGGGACTACTAACTATGGCTACACCTTC
>TRBV5-1|NA|TRBJ2-6|TRBD1
CASSATGTGVSSGANVLTF
TGCGCCAGCAGCGCCACCGGGACAGGGGTTTCCTCTGGGGCCAACGTCCTGACTTTC
>TRBV2|once|TRBJ1-4|NA
CASVVGPAGKLFF
TGTGCCAGCGTGGTCGGCCCCGCCGGAAAACTGTTTTTT
>TRBV30|NA|TRBJ2-1|NA
CAWDGFIDGEQFF
TGTGCCTGGGATGGGTTTATAGACGGTGAGCAGTTCTTC
>TRBV28|NA|TRBJ1-1|NA
CASSQNLGRAFF
TGTGCCAGCAGTCAAAACCTCGGGCGAGCTTTCTTT
>TRBV6-5|NA|TRBJ2-1|TRBD1
CASRPDRGSYNEQFF
TGTGCCAGCAGGCCCGACAGGGGCTCCTACAATGAGCAGTTCTTC
>TRBV23-1|NA|TRBJ1-2|NA
CASRCYTF
TGCGCCAGCAGGTGCTACACCTTC
>TRBV5-4|NA|TRBJ1-3|NA
CASSPTPFSGNTIYF
TGTGCCAGCAGCCCGACGCCCTTCTCTGGAAACACCATATATTTT
>TRBV7-9|once|TRBJ1-5|NA
CASSLGTINQPQHF
TGTGCCAGCAGTCTCGGGACAATTAATCAGCCCCAGCATTTT
>TRBV19|NA|TRBJ1-1|TRBD1
CASSKRDRNTEAFF
TGTGCCAGTAGTAAAAGGGACAGGAACACTGAAGCTTTCTTT
>TRBV30|NA|TRBJ1-1|TRBD1
CAWEGYTGVLNTEAFF
TGTGCCTGGGAGGGTTATACAGGGGTCCTTAACACTGAAGCTTTCTTT
>TRBV28|NA|TRBJ2-1|NA
CASSLSVAGIYNEQFF
TGTGCCAGCAGTTTATCAGTGGCAGGGATCTACAATGAGCAGTTCTTC